This TCR beta chain was captured by sequencing in a study of technical replicates of blood from a handful of donors. Generated by immunoSEQ multiplex PCR, the TCRdb table keeps only in-frame clones and is missing some. This sample yields 75,000 to 95,000 clones, of which under 95% are seen a single time; 0.25% to 0.35% belongs to the top ten. Germline loops: CDR1 MDHEN, CDR2 SYDVKM. Trimming stripped 6 bases from V and 0 bases from J, with 21 bases between. The CDR3 has 17 residues. The rearrangement joins TRBV28 to TRBJ2-7, with D maybe TRBD1 (5 bases). The sample comprised T cells isolated from PBMCs. This sequence was found in a human donor in good health. As DNA, the CDR3 is TGTGCCAGCAGCCCCCCAGTGGGGCAGGTTCCCTCCTACGAGCAGTACTTC. Amino acid sequence: CASSPPVGQVPSYEQYF.